There are many counts of the clone carrying this T cell receptor (beta chain). The data were taken from a study of early T cells in non-severe SARS-CoV-2 infection. This CDR3 spans 15 amino acids. With V trimmed by 5 bases and J by 4 bases, 10 bases remained unmatched. Using its own MiXCR run on the 5' RACE reads, TCRdb lists one record per CDR3 protein. The sample lists 46,000 or so distinct CDR3 sequences; about 4% were seen once. Source material: whole blood. V is TRBV12-3 or TRBV12-4 and J is TRBJ1-2, with TRBD1 matching 7 bases. The receptor was isolated from an adult who was a healthcare worker with PCR-confirmed SARS-CoV-2 infection or an uninfected control (not recorded which). The CDR3 DNA reads as TGTGCCAGCAGTCCGTACAGGGGACCCAGCTATGGCTACACCTTC. This gives the protein CASSPYRGPSYGYTF.